The clone carrying this T cell receptor beta chain was recorded a few times. Its target is not known. Healthy Caucasians made up all donors. The data stem from a study of identical twins. The study, taken as a whole, reports: Surplus twin overlap in beta out-of-frame sequences was less pronounced. Alpha sequences out of frame and shared by twins had excess low generation probability. A lower insertion count was a feature of abundant cord blood beta clonotypes, with no such feature in memory repertoires.

One entry per CDR3 protein results from TCRdb running MiXCR on the 5' RACE reads. There are 550,000 to 800,000 distinct CDR3 sequences in the sample; about 7.6% occur only once, and 1.6% lies in the top ten. Germline V gene sequence: CDR1 SGHVS, CDR2 FQNEAQ. CDR3 size: 13 residues. V dropped 5 bases and J dropped 3; count of bases not matched to a gene: 4. The same data also went into a second study, on yellow fever vaccine responses in identical twins.

The receptor was derived from a young woman in good health. What was sequenced was PBMCs. J is TRBJ2-7 and V is TRBV7-8, with TRBD2 identical over 7 bases. CDR3 sequence: CASSVGTIYEQYF. DNA for the CDR3: TGTGCCAGCAGCGTCGGGACTATCTACGAGCAGTACTTC.